This TCR beta chain was identified in a study of molecular identifiers for immune sequencing clone quantification. Study-level points and caveats: Jurkat TCR RNA from one cell was spiked into fewer than 1.2 million naive cells, and it was reportedly detectable there.

This CDR3 comprises 15 residues. Trimming removed 0 bases from V and 8 bases from J; junction bases left unmatched: 7. CDR1 is SGHKS, CDR2 YYEKEE, per germline (reference sequence). This clonotype was counted between two and nine times. The antigen remains undetermined. TCRdb used MiXCR to reprocess the PCR reads, holding one entry per CDR3 protein. The sample contains about 640,000 distinct CDR3 sequences, roughly 21% of which appear only once. This TCR derives from a human donor in good health. Some libraries in this study had Jurkat cell RNA spiked in. Material: naive CD8+ T cells from blood, with Jurkat cell RNA spiked in. As for subset: FACS-sorted CD8+CD4-CCR7+CD45RA+ naive T cells. V usage is TRBV5-5 and J usage is TRBJ2-1; 8 bases align to TRBD1. CDR3 region: CASSLGRTGYDEQFF. The DNA of the CDR3 is TGTGCCAGCAGCTTGGGGCGGACAGGGTACGATGAGCAGTTCTTC.